This T cell receptor (beta chain) was recovered during a study of blood T cell repertoires in COVID-19. Study-level information: Samples taken during acute and convalescent COVID-19 were collected in the United States, Italy and Spain. The cDNA or gDNA used as material had been derived from T cells, B-cell-depleted T cells, or PBMCs.

Per the study methods: Amplification of reference gene primers provided the estimated nucleated cell counts. The repertoire was sequenced with immunoSEQ multiplex PCR; TCRdb's copy has only in-frame clones and lacks some. That table is the source of V, J and clone size, and D and trimming were worked out from the DNA. The sample records roughly 160,000 clones, under 90% being singletons. The germline V gene encodes CDR1 MGHRA and CDR2 YSYEKL. Trimming cost V 4 bases and J 6 bases; bases outside gene matches: 18. The CDR3 extends over 19 amino acids. This clone has just one count. The chain carries TRBV4-1 and TRBJ2-3, with 11 nucleotides matching TRBD2. The sequence was obtained from a woman aged 80 or over with acute or convalescent COVID-19. Sequences were obtained from peripheral blood. CDR3 nucleotide sequence: TGCGCCAGCAGCCCTCGTACCTCGGCTAGCGGGGGGTCAGGGGATACGCAGTATTTT. Encoded protein: CASSPRTSASGGSGDTQYF.